The 30 T cell receptor beta chains given below trace back to one sample, sequenced in a study of blood T cell repertoires in COVID-19. Assay: immunoSEQ multiplex PCR; the TCRdb copy retains only in-frame clones and omits some. Here the sample spans hundreds of thousands of clones, roughly 80% being singletons. The material sequenced was peripheral blood. The receptors were sampled from a woman at least 80 years old with acute or convalescent COVID-19.

V and J are TRBV15 and TRBJ2-7; D unclear. This CDR3 comprises 14 residues. V lost 1 base to trimming and J lost 2 bases, with 9 bases between them. Germline loops: CDR1 LNHNV, CDR2 YYDKDF (reference sequence). The CDR3 region has the DNA TGTGCCACCAGCAGAGCGCGGTTGGCCTACGAGCAGTACTTC. Translating gives CATSRARLAYEQYF. Complete variable domain (other parts from reference TRBV15 and TRBJ2-7): DAMVIQNPRYQVTQFGKPVTLSCSQTLNHNVMYWYQQKSSQAPKLLFHYYDKDFNNEADTPDNFQSRRPNTSFCFLDIRSPGLGDTAMYLCATSRARLAYEQYFGPGTRLTVT.

This sequence joins TRBV5-6 and TRBJ2-5; 11 nucleotides match TRBD2. CDR3 length equals 17 residues. Trimming removed 4 bases from V and 4 bases from J; junction bases left unmatched: 12. CDR1 and CDR2 from the germline V gene are SGHDT and YYEEEE. The CDR3 DNA is TGTGCCAGCAGCCCGGGCGGACTAGCGGGCCTCGGAGAGACCCAGTACTTC. Encoded protein: CASSPGGLAGLGETQYF. Full variable domain (missing parts from reference TRBV5-6 and TRBJ2-5): DAGVTQSPTHLIKTRGQQVTLRCSPKSGHDTVSWYQQALGQGPQFIFQYYEEEERQRGNFPDRFSGHQFPNYSSELNVNALLLGDSALYLCASSPGGLAGLGETQYFGPGTRLLVL.

The chain carries TRBV12-5 and TRBJ2-1; TRBD2 matches 12 bases. Looked up from germline, CDR1 is LGHNT and CDR2 is FRNRAP. The CDR3 totals 16 residues. V lost 5 bases, J lost 3 bases, and 5 bases stayed unmatched. The CDR3 here is CASGPPSGGGYNEQFF. As DNA, the CDR3 is TGTGCTAGTGGTCCGCCTAGCGGGGGGGGCTACAATGAGCAGTTCTTC.

This chain uses TRBV5-6 with TRBJ2-7, with D unresolved. Germline assignment: CDR1 SGHDT and CDR2 YYEEEE. The CDR3 is made up of 15 amino acids. Trimming shortened V by 1 base and J by 0 bases, and 11 bases separated the two germline ends. In nucleotides, the CDR3 is TGTGCCAGCAGCTTGTTGTCAGGCAGCTCCTACGAGCAGTACTTC. This codes for CASSLLSGSSYEQYF.

This clone was observed a single time. This rearrangement joins TRBV19 to TRBJ2-7, with 14 bases lining up with TRBD2. The V and J ends lost 1 base and 6 bases, in that order; junction bases with no gene match: 8. Germline V gene data show CDR1 as LNHDA and CDR2 as SQIVND (reference sequence). The CDR3 is made up of 17 amino acids. CDR3: CASSIARLAGGSAEQYF. Here the CDR3 DNA reads TGTGCCAGTAGTATAGCCCGACTAGCGGGAGGGTCTGCCGAGCAGTACTTC.

The chain employs TRBV7-9 and TRBJ2-7; 9 nucleotides agree with TRBD2. This CDR3 is 14 amino acids long. The junction had 4 bases not matched to a gene; V was cut back by 5 bases and J by 2 bases. In germline, CDR1 is SEHNR, CDR2 FQNEAQ (reference sequence). CDR3 DNA: TGTGCCAGCAGCCGGAGCGGGGGGCCCTACGAGCAGTACTTC. Its protein product is CASSRSGGPYEQYF.

The rearrangement joins TRBV3-1 (or the pseudogene TRBV3-2) to TRBJ2-5; tentatively, D is TRBD1 (7 bases). Germline lookup yields CDR1 LGHDT and CDR2 YNNKEL (reference sequence). V was cut by 0 bases and J by 4 bases, with 12 bases left in between. CDR3 length: 15 residues. This CDR3 reads CASSQDPRGAETQYF. In DNA, the CDR3 is TGTGCCAGCAGCCAAGATCCCAGGGGGGCAGAGACCCAGTACTTC.

This clone was recorded once. The genes are TRBV6-5 and TRBJ2-7, with a tentative D call TRBD1 (6 bases). The germline V gene has CDR1 MNHEY and CDR2 SVGAGI. V lost 7 bases and J 2 bases, leaving 15 bases between the germline ends. There are 14 residues in the CDR3. DNA for the CDR3: TGTGCCAGCAACTTACAGGGTGAAACCTACGAGCAGTACTTC. This translates into CASNLQGETYEQYF.

The CDR3 DNA sequence: TGTGCCACCAGCAGAGGTGGGGGCTGGGGCTACACCTTC. Protein: CATSRGGGWGYTF. The chain is built from TRBV15 and TRBJ1-2; tentative D call: TRBD1 (6 bases). V was shortened by 1 base and J by 8 bases, with 11 bases between the two germline ends. This CDR3 spans 13 amino acids. The germline CDR1 and CDR2 sequences are LNHNV and YYDKDF (reference sequence).

The V call is TRBV5-1, the J call TRBJ2-5; TRBD2 is a possible D gene (6 bases). This CDR3 comprises 15 residues. Germline V gene data show CDR1 as SGHRS and CDR2 as YFSETQ. With 1 base removed from V and 4 bases from J, the gap between germline ends came to 14 bases. For the CDR3, the DNA is TGCGCCAGCAGCTTGTGGGGCGGGAAGGGAGAGACCCAGTACTTC. It is translated as CASSLWGGKGETQYF.

This chain uses TRBV28 with TRBJ1-2; TRBD1 agrees at 8 bases. CDR1 is MDHEN and CDR2 is SYDVKM in the germline V gene. This CDR3 spans 14 amino acids. Trimming cost V 5 bases and J 7 bases; bases outside gene matches: 9. DNA for the CDR3: TGTGCCAGCAGTCCCGGACAGGGTTTTTTTGGCTACACCTTC. Protein: CASSPGQGFFGYTF.

J is TRBJ2-7 and V is TRBV3-1 (or the pseudogene TRBV3-2); possibly TRBD2 for D (6 bases). CDR3 length: 14 residues. In germline, CDR1 is LGHDT, CDR2 YNNKEL (reference sequence). The germline V and J ends were trimmed by 2 bases and 3 bases, with 11 bases remaining between them. The DNA for the CDR3 is TGTGCCAGCAGCCAACGGGAGCCGAGCTACGAGCAGTACTTC. It yields the protein CASSQREPSYEQYF.

This chain joins TRBV21-1 and TRBJ1-4; the table's D gene call, TRBD1, was not cross checked with the DNA. TRBV21-1 is a pseudogene segment. This CDR3 has 17 amino acids. CDR3 DNA sequence: TGTGCCAGCAGTCCAAAGACGCAGGTACAGGATAATGAAAAACTGTTTTTT. Protein product: CASSPKTQVQDNEKLFF.

This clone has only one observation. The gene calls are TRBV12-3 or TRBV12-4 and TRBJ2-3; the D is unclear. This CDR3 has 13 amino acids. V was cut by 3 bases and J by 3 bases, with 7 bases left in between. The CDR3 spells CASSFTGTDTQYF. In DNA, the CDR3 is TGTGCCAGCAGTTTTACGGGTACAGATACGCAGTATTTT.

The chain carries TRBV14 and TRBJ2-5; the D is unclear. V was cut by 1 base and J by 4 bases, with 7 bases left in between. CDR1 is SGHDN and CDR2 is FVKESK in the germline V gene. The CDR3 has 13 amino acids. CDR3 nucleotides: TGTGCCAGCAGCCAAGGGGCCACAGAGACCCAGTACTTC. It specifies CASSQGATETQYF.

The chain joins TRBV3-1 (or the pseudogene TRBV3-2) to TRBJ2-2; D may be TRBD2 (6 bases). Germline CDR1 and CDR2: LGHDT and YNNKEL (reference sequence). V was shortened by 4 bases and J by 6 bases, with 9 bases between the two germline ends. The CDR3 is 13 residues long. The CDR3 region is CASSRRGSGELFF. The DNA for the CDR3 is TGTGCCAGCAGCCGGAGGGGTTCCGGGGAGCTGTTTTTT.

This clone came up a few times. This sequence joins TRBV2 and TRBJ2-2; no clear D gene. The CDR3 has 15 amino acids. The germline V gene has CDR1 SNHLY and CDR2 FYNNEI. Trimming shortened V by 7 bases and J by 1 base, and 13 bases separated the two germline ends. As DNA, the CDR3 is TGTGCCAGCAAAGATCGACTTGGGAACACCGGGGAGCTGTTTTTT. Translation gives CASKDRLGNTGELFF.

The rearrangement joins TRBV7-3 to TRBJ1-1; D is ambiguous. The CDR3 is made up of 13 amino acids. Germline CDR1 reads SGHTA; CDR2 reads FQGTGA. Between the trimmed V and J ends, which lost 1 base and 7 bases, there was a span of 10 bases. The CDR3 coding sequence is TGTGCCAGCAGCTTAAATGGGGAGCTTGAAGCTTTCTTT. Its protein product is CASSLNGELEAFF.

This clone was detected only once. The chain couples TRBV6-1 to TRBJ1-5, with 8 bases aligning to TRBD1. Looked up from germline, CDR1 is MNHNS and CDR2 is SASEGT. This CDR3 comprises 16 residues. The V gene end was trimmed by 4 bases and the J gene end by 0 bases; junction bases not matched to a gene: 5. The CDR3 region is CASSAGTGYSNQPQHF. The CDR3 region has the DNA TGTGCCAGCAGTGCAGGGACAGGCTATAGCAATCAGCCCCAGCATTTT.

The chain combines TRBV6-6 with TRBJ2-5, with D maybe TRBD2 (5 bases). The germline gives CDR1 MNHNY, CDR2 SVGAGI (reference sequence). The CDR3 length is 14 residues. V was cut by 0 bases and J by 3 bases, with 8 bases left in between. CDR3 nucleotide sequence: TGTGCCAGCAGTTACTCCCAGCGGAAAGAGACCCAGTACTTC. Its protein product is CASSYSQRKETQYF.

This chain uses TRBV7-9 with TRBJ2-2; 12 bases are shared with TRBD2. CDR1 SEHNR and CDR2 FQNEAQ come from the germline V gene (reference sequence). V shed 5 bases and J 6 bases; nucleotides not matched to a gene: 1. The CDR3 has 14 amino acids. This CDR3 reads CASSPSGGAGELFF. CDR3 DNA sequence: TGTGCCAGCAGCCCTAGCGGGGGGGCCGGGGAGCTGTTTTTT. The full variable domain, its missing parts supplied by reference TRBV7-9 and TRBJ2-2, is DTGVSQNPRHKITKRGQNVTFRCDPISEHNRLYWYRQTLGQGPEFLTYFQNEAQLEKSRLLSDRFSAERPKGSFSTLEIQRTEQGDSAMYLCASSPSGGAGELFFGEGSRLTVL.

This chain connects TRBV4-2 to TRBJ1-2; D call uncertain. The CDR3 runs 15 residues. Germline CDR1 reads LGHNA; CDR2 reads YNFKEQ. V dropped 0 bases and J dropped 7 bases, with 15 bases sitting between them. In nucleotides, the CDR3 is TGTGCCAGCAGCCAAGACTCAAGTATCACGGGTGGCTACACCTTC. Translation gives CASSQDSSITGGYTF.

V usage is TRBV6-1 and J usage is TRBJ2-5; 9 nucleotides agree with TRBD2. V trimming: 1 base; J trimming: 9 bases; junction bases outside the gene matches: 6. There are 14 residues in the CDR3. CDR1 and CDR2 from the germline V gene are MNHNS and SASEGT. The DNA for the CDR3 is TGTGCCAGCAGTGAAGATGTGGCGGGAGGGGCCCAGTACTTC. Protein sequence: CASSEDVAGGAQYF.

The table lists this clone with a few counts. This sequence joins TRBV2 and TRBJ2-1; possible D gene TRBD1, 5 bases. Trimming took 5 bases from V and 2 from J, leaving 10 bases between them. Germline-derived CDR1 and CDR2 are SNHLY and FYNNEI. There are 14 residues in the CDR3. The CDR3 region is CASSPDKTYNEQFF. The DNA of the CDR3 is TGTGCCAGCAGTCCGGACAAAACCTACAATGAGCAGTTCTTC. The whole variable domain, remainder taken from reference TRBV2 and TRBJ2-1, is EPEVTQTPSHQVTQMGQEVILRCVPISNHLYFYWYRQILGQKVEFLVSFYNNEISEKSEIFDDQFSVERPDGSNFTLKIRSTKLEDSAMYFCASSPDKTYNEQFFGPGTRLTVL.

V usage is TRBV5-4 and J usage is TRBJ1-2; unclear D gene. Germline V gives CDR1 SGHNT, CDR2 YYREEE (reference sequence). CDR3 size: 15 residues. The V end lost 0 bases, the J end lost 0 bases, and 9 bases lay between the germline ends. The CDR3 protein is CASSLGRRANYGYTF. The CDR3 DNA reads TGTGCCAGCAGCTTGGGGAGGAGAGCTAACTATGGCTACACCTTC.

The genes are TRBV24-1 and TRBJ1-1; D is perhaps TRBD1 (6 bases). V dropped 10 bases and J dropped 4 bases, with 15 bases sitting between them. Germline V gene data show CDR1 as KGHDR and CDR2 as SFDVKD. The CDR3 loop spans 13 amino acids. This chain's CDR3 is CATNGQTSTEAFF. CDR3 DNA: TGTGCCACTAACGGACAGACGAGCACTGAAGCTTTCTTT.

This clone was counted a single time. This specimen includes other DNA sequences encoding the same CDR3. The gene calls are TRBV2 and TRBJ1-6; 10 nucleotides align to TRBD1. V was clipped by 5 bases and J by 6 bases; unmatched bases: 1. The CDR3 length is 14 residues. The germline gives CDR1 SNHLY, CDR2 FYNNEI. CDR3 sequence (DNA): TGTGCCAGCAGTCGGGACAGGGGTAATTCACCCCTCCACTTT. It specifies CASSRDRGNSPLHF.

The chain combines TRBV9 with TRBJ2-1; no firm D call. CDR1 SGDLS and CDR2 YYNGEE come from the germline V gene. Trimming took off 0 bases at V and 4 bases at J, with 5 bases between the two ends. CDR3 size: 13 residues. CDR3 nucleotide sequence: TGTGCCAGCAGCGTAGACAAATACAATGAGCAGTTCTTC. The encoded protein is CASSVDKYNEQFF.

The chain has TRBV25-1 and TRBJ1-6; no clear D. Trimming took 3 bases from V and 7 from J, leaving 10 bases between them. The CDR3 length is 14 residues. Germline CDR1 and CDR2: MGHDK and SYGVNS. CDR3 amino acids: CASSDWGGNSPLHF. For the CDR3, the DNA is TGTGCCAGCAGTGATTGGGGAGGGAATTCACCCCTCCACTTT.

V gene TRBV5-1 combines with J gene TRBJ2-5; D perhaps matches TRBD2 (6 bases). V lost 5 bases and J 3 bases, leaving 17 bases between the germline ends. The germline CDR1 and CDR2 sequences are SGHRS and YFSETQ. The CDR3 is made up of 15 amino acids. CDR3 amino acids: CASRLWGTGKETQYF. The CDR3 nucleotides read TGCGCCAGCAGGCTATGGGGGACTGGTAAAGAGACCCAGTACTTC.